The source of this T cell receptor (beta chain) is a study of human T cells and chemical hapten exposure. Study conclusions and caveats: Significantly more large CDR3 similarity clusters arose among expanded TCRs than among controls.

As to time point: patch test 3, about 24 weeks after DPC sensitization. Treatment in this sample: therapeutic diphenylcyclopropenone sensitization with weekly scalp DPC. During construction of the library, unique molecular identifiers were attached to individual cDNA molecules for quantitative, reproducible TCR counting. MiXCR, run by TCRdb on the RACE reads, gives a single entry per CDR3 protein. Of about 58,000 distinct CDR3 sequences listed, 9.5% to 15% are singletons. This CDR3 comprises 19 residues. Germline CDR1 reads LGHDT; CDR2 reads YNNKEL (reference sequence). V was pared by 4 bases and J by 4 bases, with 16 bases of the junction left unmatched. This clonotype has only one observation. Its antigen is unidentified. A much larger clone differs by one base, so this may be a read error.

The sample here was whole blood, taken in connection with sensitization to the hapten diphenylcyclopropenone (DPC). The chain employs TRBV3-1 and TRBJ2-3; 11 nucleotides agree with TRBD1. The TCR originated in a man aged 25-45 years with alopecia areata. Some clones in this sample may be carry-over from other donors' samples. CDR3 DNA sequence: TGTGCCAGCAGCCTCAGGACAGGGGGCGGGGTTGGTTGGTCAGATACGCAGTATTTT. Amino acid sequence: CASSLRTGGGVGWSDTQYF.